Listed below are T cell receptor beta chains from one sample, sequenced in a study of monozygotic twins with inflammatory bowel disease. TCRdb reprocessed the 5' RACE reads and reports one entry per CDR3 protein, with no DNA. This table holds over 200,000 distinct CDR3 sequences. The specimen was blood. Receptors originate from a human donor with ulcerative colitis or Crohn's disease, or a healthy co-twin of an affected twin (not recorded which). The CDR3 runs from the conserved cysteine through the conserved F or W. Fields, in order: V gene, J gene, CDR3 protein.

v_gene: TRBV3-1
j_gene: TRBJ2-2
CDR3aa: CASWDRNTGELFF

v_gene: TRBV2
j_gene: TRBJ2-7
CDR3aa: CASSEAASRGTGKKQYF

v_gene: TRBV12-3/TRBV12-4
j_gene: TRBJ2-3
CDR3aa: CASTFRSTQYF

v_gene: TRBV27
j_gene: TRBJ2-3
CDR3aa: CASSPYQGASRYTQYF

v_gene: TRBV20-1
j_gene: TRBJ2-1
CDR3aa: CSAHRDPNNEQFF

v_gene: TRBV20-1
j_gene: TRBJ1-1
CDR3aa: CSALSVGMNTEAFF

v_gene: TRBV27
j_gene: TRBJ2-3
CDR3aa: CASSFWDRGLDTQYF

v_gene: TRBV5-1
j_gene: TRBJ1-1
CDR3aa: CASSLGGEWDTEAFF

v_gene: TRBV29-1
j_gene: TRBJ2-1
CDR3aa: CSGTPQGYNEQFF

v_gene: TRBV12-3/TRBV12-4
j_gene: TRBJ1-1
CDR3aa: CASSLKADTEAFF

v_gene: TRBV2
j_gene: TRBJ2-2
CDR3aa: CASTANTGELFF

v_gene: TRBV24-1
j_gene: TRBJ2-6
CDR3aa: CATSAGGERGANVLTF

v_gene: TRBV5-1
j_gene: TRBJ2-3
CDR3aa: CASSATTGLHTQYF

v_gene: TRBV5-1
j_gene: TRBJ2-1
CDR3aa: CASSLAMQYNEQFF

v_gene: TRBV20-1
j_gene: TRBJ2-7
CDR3aa: CSAILESYEQYF

v_gene: TRBV18
j_gene: TRBJ1-1
CDR3aa: CASSGERTGEAFF

v_gene: TRBV7-8
j_gene: TRBJ1-2
CDR3aa: CASSLDRGSYGYTF

v_gene: TRBV10-3
j_gene: TRBJ1-4
CDR3aa: CAISEGPDNEKLFF

v_gene: TRBV7-9
j_gene: TRBJ2-4
CDR3aa: CASSPSGRPQNIQYF

v_gene: TRBV14
j_gene: TRBJ2-1
CDR3aa: CASSQGLSEQFF

v_gene: TRBV20-1
j_gene: TRBJ2-4
CDR3aa: CSARAQGAVDIQYF

v_gene: TRBV2
j_gene: TRBJ1-5
CDR3aa: CASRDDTSNQPQHF

v_gene: TRBV18
j_gene: TRBJ1-5
CDR3aa: CASSPQGTNQPQHF

v_gene: TRBV5-1
j_gene: TRBJ2-3
CDR3aa: CATSWTSTDTQYF

v_gene: TRBV12-3/TRBV12-4
j_gene: TRBJ1-2
CDR3aa: CASSSPPPGVYGYTF

v_gene: TRBV21-1
j_gene: TRBJ2-3
CDR3aa: CASSKDRRNTTDTQYF

v_gene: TRBV29-1
j_gene: TRBJ2-1
CDR3aa: CSVDRPYRYNEQFF

v_gene: TRBV7-9
j_gene: TRBJ2-5
CDR3aa: CASSPTGRQETQYF

v_gene: TRBV5-1
j_gene: TRBJ2-5
CDR3aa: CASSLNPGAETQYF

v_gene: TRBV27
j_gene: TRBJ2-5
CDR3aa: CASSSYGVGEETQYF

v_gene: TRBV19
j_gene: TRBJ1-1
CDR3aa: CASMPFKGDSSNTEAFF

v_gene: TRBV5-1
j_gene: TRBJ2-3
CDR3aa: CASSLMGTSTDTQYF

v_gene: TRBV3-1
j_gene: TRBJ1-1
CDR3aa: CASSQALMGNTEAFF

v_gene: TRBV20-1
j_gene: TRBJ1-6
CDR3aa: CSAEGSSYNSPLHF

v_gene: TRBV29-1
j_gene: TRBJ2-7
CDR3aa: CSVVPGRMSYEQYF

v_gene: TRBV5-1
j_gene: TRBJ2-2
CDR3aa: CASSPGINTGELFF

v_gene: TRBV10-2
j_gene: TRBJ2-3
CDR3aa: CATRSGGAADTQYF

v_gene: TRBV7-2
j_gene: TRBJ1-1
CDR3aa: CASHLTGQLNTEAFF

v_gene: TRBV6-5
j_gene: TRBJ1-4
CDR3aa: CASSYLGQFNEKLFF

v_gene: TRBV9
j_gene: TRBJ2-1
CDR3aa: CASSVAGGNEQFF

v_gene: TRBV18
j_gene: TRBJ2-3
CDR3aa: CASSPGLGVADTQYF

v_gene: TRBV20-1
j_gene: TRBJ1-5
CDR3aa: CSARDVADSNQPQHF

v_gene: TRBV5-1
j_gene: TRBJ2-7
CDR3aa: CASSPRTGAPLEQYF

v_gene: TRBV29-1
j_gene: TRBJ1-2
CDR3aa: CSVQGGGGYTF

v_gene: TRBV7-3
j_gene: TRBJ1-1
CDR3aa: CASSVQGDTEAFF

v_gene: TRBV29-1
j_gene: TRBJ1-1
CDR3aa: CSVSRTGYAALNTEAFF

v_gene: TRBV7-6
j_gene: TRBJ2-3
CDR3aa: CASSSPLRGKSTDTQYF

v_gene: TRBV11-2
j_gene: TRBJ1-6
CDR3aa: CASSLGPGTYNSPLHF

v_gene: TRBV7-3
j_gene: TRBJ2-5
CDR3aa: CASSPAGAPVSETQYF

v_gene: TRBV6-1
j_gene: TRBJ2-1
CDR3aa: CASSESTYNEQFF